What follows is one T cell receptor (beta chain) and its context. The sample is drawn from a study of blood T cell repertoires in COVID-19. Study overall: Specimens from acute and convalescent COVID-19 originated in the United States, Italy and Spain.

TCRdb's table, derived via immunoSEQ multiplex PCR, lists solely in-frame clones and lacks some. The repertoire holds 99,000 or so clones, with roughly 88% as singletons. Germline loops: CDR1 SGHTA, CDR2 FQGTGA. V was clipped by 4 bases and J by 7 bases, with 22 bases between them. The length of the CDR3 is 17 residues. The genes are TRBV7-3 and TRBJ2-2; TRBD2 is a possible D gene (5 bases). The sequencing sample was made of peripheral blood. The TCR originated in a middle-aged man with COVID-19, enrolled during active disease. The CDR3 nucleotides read TGTGCCAGCAGCTCCCGTCCCCCTACTAGATCGGGCGGGGAGCTGTTTTTT. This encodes CASSSRPPTRSGGELFF.